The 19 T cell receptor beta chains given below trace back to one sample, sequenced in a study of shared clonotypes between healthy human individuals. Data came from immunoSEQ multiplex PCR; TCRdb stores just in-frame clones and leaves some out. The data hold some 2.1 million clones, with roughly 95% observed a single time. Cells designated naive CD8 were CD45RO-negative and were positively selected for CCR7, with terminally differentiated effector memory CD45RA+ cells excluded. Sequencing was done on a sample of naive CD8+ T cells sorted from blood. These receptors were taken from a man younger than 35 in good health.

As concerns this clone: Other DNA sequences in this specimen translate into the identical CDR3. The CDR3 nucleotides are TGTGCCAGCAGTTACTCAGGCGGGACTAGCACAGATACGCAGTATTTT. Its protein is CASSYSGGTSTDTQYF. The chain employs TRBV6-5 and TRBJ2-3, with D perhaps matching TRBD2 (6 bases). The length of the CDR3 is 16 residues. Per the germline V gene, CDR1 is MNHEY and CDR2 is SVGAGI. Trimming removed 0 bases from V and 0 bases from J, with 10 bases in between.

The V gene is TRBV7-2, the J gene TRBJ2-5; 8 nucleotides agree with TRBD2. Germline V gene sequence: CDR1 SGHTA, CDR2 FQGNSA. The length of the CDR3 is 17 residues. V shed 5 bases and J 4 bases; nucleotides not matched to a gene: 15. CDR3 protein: CASSPWGLGGRGETQYF. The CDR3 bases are TGTGCCAGCAGCCCCTGGGGACTAGGAGGGAGGGGAGAGACCCAGTACTTC.

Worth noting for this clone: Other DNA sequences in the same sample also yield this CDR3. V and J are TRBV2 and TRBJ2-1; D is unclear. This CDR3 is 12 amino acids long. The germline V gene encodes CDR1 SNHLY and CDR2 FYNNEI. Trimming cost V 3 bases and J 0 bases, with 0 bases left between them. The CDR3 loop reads CASSDSYNEQFF. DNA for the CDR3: TGTGCCAGCAGTGACTCCTACAATGAGCAGTTCTTC.

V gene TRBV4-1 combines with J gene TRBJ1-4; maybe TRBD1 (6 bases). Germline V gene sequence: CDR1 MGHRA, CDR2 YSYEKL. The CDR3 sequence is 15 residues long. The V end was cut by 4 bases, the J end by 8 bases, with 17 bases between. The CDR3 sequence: CASSLTGSQGEKLFF. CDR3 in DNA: TGCGCCAGCAGCCTAACAGGGAGTCAGGGGGAAAAACTGTTTTTT.

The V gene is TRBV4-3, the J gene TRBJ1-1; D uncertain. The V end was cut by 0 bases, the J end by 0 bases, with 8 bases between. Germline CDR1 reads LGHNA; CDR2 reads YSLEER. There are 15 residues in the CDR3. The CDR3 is CASSQELAMNTEAFF. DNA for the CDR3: TGCGCCAGCAGCCAAGAATTGGCCATGAACACTGAAGCTTTCTTT.

The CDR3 is CASSVTVSNSPLHF. The DNA of the CDR3 is TGTGCCAGCAGTGTGACAGTTTCTAATTCACCCCTCCACTTT. This chain uses TRBV28 with TRBJ1-6; the D gene is possibly TRBD1 (5 bases). The CDR3 sequence is 14 residues long. Germline-derived CDR1 and CDR2 are MDHEN and SYDVKM. Trimming cost V 5 bases and J 6 bases, with 11 bases left between them. The entire variable domain, with the rest obtained from reference TRBV28 and TRBJ1-6, is as follows: DVKVTQSSRYLVKRTGEKVFLECVQDMDHENMFWYRQDPGLGLRLIYFSYDVKMKEKGDIPEGYSVSREKKERFSLILESASTNQTSMYLCASSVTVSNSPLHFGNGTRLTVT.

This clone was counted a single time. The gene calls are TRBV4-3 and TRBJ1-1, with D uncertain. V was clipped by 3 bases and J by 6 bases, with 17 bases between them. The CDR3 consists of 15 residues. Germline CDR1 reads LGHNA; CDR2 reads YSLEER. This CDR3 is CASSQELSTVSEAFF. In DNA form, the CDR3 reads TGCGCCAGCAGCCAGGAACTTTCGACTGTTTCTGAAGCTTTCTTT.

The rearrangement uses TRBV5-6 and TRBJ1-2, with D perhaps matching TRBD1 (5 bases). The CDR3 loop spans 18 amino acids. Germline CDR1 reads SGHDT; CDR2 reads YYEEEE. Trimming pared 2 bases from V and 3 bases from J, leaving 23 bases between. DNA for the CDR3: TGTGCCAGCAGCTTTTATGGACACCTATTATTGCGGGACTATGGCTACACCTTC. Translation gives CASSFYGHLLLRDYGYTF.

The CDR3 is CASSQVLREREQYF. As DNA, the CDR3 is TGCGCCAGCAGCCAAGTTCTCCGCGAGCGCGAGCAGTACTTC. The J gene is TRBJ2-7, the V gene TRBV4-1; D not certain. The CDR3 consists of 14 residues. The germline V gene encodes CDR1 MGHRA and CDR2 YSYEKL. Trimming took off 1 base at V and 6 bases at J, with 13 bases between the two ends.

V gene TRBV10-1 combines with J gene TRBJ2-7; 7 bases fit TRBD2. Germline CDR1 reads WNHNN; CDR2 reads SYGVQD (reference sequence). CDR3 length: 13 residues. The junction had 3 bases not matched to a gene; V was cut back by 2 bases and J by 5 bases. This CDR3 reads CASSEGGDHEQYF. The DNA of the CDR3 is TGCGCCAGCAGTGAGGGGGGGGACCACGAGCAGTACTTC.

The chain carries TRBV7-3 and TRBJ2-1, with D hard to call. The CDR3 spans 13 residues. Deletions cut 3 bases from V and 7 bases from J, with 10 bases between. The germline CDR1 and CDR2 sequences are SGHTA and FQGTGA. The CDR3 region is CASSLSVTNEQFF. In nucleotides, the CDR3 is TGTGCCAGCAGCTTGTCGGTCACAAATGAGCAGTTCTTC.

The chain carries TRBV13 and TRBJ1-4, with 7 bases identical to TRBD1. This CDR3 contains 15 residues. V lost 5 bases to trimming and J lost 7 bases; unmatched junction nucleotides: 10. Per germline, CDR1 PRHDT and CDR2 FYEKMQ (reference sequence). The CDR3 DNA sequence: TGTGCCAGCAGCCCCTGGACAGGTTTTAGTGAAAAACTGTTTTTT. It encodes CASSPWTGFSEKLFF.

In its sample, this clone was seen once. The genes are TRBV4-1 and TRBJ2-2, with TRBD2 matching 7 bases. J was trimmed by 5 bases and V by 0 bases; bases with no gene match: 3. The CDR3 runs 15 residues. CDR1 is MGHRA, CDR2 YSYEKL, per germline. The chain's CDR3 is CASSQDGGDTGELFF. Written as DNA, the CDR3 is TGCGCCAGCAGCCAAGATGGGGGGGATACCGGGGAGCTGTTTTTT.

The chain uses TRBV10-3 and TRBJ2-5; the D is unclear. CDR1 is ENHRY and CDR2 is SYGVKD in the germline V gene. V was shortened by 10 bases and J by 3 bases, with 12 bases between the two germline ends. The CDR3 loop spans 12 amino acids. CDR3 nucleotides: TGTGCCACCCGAGCCGGAGAAGAGACCCAGTACTTC. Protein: CATRAGEETQYF.

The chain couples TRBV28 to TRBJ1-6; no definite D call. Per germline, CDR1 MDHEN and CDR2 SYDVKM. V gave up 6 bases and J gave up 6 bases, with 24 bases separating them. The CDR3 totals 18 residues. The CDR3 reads CASSSPIDWGAGNSPLHF. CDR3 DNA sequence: TGTGCCAGCAGCTCCCCGATAGACTGGGGAGCAGGTAATTCACCCCTCCACTTT.

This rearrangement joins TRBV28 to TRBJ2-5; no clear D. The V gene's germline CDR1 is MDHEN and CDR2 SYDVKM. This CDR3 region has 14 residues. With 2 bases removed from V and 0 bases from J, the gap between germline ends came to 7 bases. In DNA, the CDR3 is TGTGCCAGCAGTTTAGACACTTACCAAGAGACCCAGTACTTC. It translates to CASSLDTYQETQYF.

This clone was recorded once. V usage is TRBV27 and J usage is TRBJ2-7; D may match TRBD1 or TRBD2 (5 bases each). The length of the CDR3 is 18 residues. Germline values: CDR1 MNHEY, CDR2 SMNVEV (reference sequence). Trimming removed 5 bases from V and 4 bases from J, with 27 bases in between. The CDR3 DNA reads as TGTGCCAGCAGTAAAGGTGCCACAGGAATCGGTCCGGGATACGAGCAGTACTTC. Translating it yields CASSKGATGIGPGYEQYF.

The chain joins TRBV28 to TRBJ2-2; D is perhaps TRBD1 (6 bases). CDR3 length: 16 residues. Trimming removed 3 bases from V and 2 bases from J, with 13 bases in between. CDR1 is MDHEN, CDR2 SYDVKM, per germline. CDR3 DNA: TGTGCCAGCAGTTTTTGGCAGGGGATTAACACCGGGGAGCTGTTTTTT. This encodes CASSFWQGINTGELFF.

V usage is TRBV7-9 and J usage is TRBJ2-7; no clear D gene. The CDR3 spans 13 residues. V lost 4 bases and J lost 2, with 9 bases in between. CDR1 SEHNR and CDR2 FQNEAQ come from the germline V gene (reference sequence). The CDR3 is CASSSNPTYEQYF. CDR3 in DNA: TGTGCCAGCAGCTCTAACCCAACCTACGAGCAGTACTTC.